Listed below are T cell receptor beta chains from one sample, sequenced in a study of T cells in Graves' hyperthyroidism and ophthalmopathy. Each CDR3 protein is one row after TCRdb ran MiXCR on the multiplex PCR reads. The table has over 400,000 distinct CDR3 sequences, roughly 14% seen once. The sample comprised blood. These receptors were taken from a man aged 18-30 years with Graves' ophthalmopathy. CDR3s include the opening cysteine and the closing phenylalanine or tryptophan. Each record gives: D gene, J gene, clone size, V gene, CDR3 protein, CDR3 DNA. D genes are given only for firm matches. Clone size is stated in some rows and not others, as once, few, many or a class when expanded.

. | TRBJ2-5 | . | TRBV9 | CASSVGGAAETQYF | TGTGCCAGCAGCGTAGGTGGGGCGGCGGAGACCCAGTACTTC
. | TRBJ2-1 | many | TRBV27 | CASSSGTHLRQFF | TGTGCCAGCAGTTCCGGGACTCATCTACGGCAGTTCTTC
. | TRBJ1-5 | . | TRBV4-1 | CASSPEEGWNQPQHF | TGCGCCAGCAGCCCCGAAGAGGGGTGGAATCAGCCCCAGCATTTT
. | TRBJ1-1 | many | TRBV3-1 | CASSQDRAPEAFF | TGTGCCAGCAGCCAAGATAGAGCCCCTGAAGCTTTCTTT
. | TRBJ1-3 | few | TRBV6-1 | CATRAGSGNTIYF | TGTGCCACCAGAGCAGGGTCTGGAAACACCATATATTTT
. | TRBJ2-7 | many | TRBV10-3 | CAISGRQDPYEQYF | TGTGCCATCAGTGGGAGACAGGACCCCTACGAGCAGTACTTC
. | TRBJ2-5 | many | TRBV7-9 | CASSFDRGETQYF | TGTGCCAGCAGCTTCGACCGCGGCGAGACCCAGTACTTC
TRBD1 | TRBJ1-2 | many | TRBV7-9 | CASSWTGFSFYGYTF | TGTGCCAGCAGCTGGACAGGGTTCTCCTTCTATGGCTACACCTTC
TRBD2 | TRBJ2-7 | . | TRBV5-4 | CASSKGTSGSPEQYF | TGTGCCAGCAGCAAAGGGACTAGCGGGTCCCCCGAGCAGTACTTC
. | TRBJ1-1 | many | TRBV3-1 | CASSQGRGNTEAFF | TGTGCCAGCAGCCAGGGCAGGGGGAACACTGAAGCTTTCTTT
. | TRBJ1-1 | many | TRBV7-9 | CASSLGTRRNTEAFF | TGTGCCAGCAGCTTAGGTACCCGCAGGAACACTGAAGCTTTCTTT
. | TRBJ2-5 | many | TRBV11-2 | CASSPLLAGGGTQYF | TGTGCCAGCAGCCCGCTCCTGGCGGGTGGTGGGACCCAGTACTTC
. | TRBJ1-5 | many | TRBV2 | CASSDWIVQPQHF | TGTGCCAGCAGTGATTGGATCGTTCAGCCCCAGCATTTT
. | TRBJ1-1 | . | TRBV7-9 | CACTPGGSEAFF | TGTGCCTGCACCCCCGGCGGCTCTGAAGCTTTCTTT
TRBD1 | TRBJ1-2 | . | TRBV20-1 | CSARGGTGRNYGYTF | TGCAGTGCTAGAGGTGGGACAGGGAGGAACTATGGCTACACCTTC
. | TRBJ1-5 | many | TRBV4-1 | CASSPFVRLNNQPQHF | TGCGCCAGCAGCCCTTTTGTCAGGCTTAACAATCAGCCCCAGCATTTT
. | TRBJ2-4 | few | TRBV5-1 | CASSSPEVRGSGAKNIQYF | TGCGCCAGCAGCTCACCCGAGGTGCGGGGATCGGGGGCCAAAAACATTCAGTACTTC
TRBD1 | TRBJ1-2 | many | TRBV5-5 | CASSAGQAANYGYTF | TGTGCCAGCAGCGCCGGACAGGCAGCTAACTATGGCTACACCTTC
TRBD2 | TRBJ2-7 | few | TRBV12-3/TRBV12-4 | CASSFAGLAVEQYF | TGTGCCAGCAGTTTTGCGGGACTAGCAGTCGAGCAGTACTTC